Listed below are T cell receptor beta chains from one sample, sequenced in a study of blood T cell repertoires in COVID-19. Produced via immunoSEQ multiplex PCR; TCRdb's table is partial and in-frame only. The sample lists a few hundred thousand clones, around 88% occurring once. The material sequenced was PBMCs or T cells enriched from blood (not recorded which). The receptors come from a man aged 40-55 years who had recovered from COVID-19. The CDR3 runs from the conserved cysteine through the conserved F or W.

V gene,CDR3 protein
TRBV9,CASSVYPRLGQGASRTEAFF
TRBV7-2,CASSLAPSGRSNEQFF
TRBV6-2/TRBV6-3,CASSYPITEAFF
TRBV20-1,CSATDRVHYEQYF
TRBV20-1,CSADYRVLAFF
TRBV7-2,CASSSQGSSTDTQYF
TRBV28,CASSFSLQGLSYEQYF
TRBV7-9,CASSLTGDQSGNTIYF
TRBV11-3,CASSFGQVNTEAFF
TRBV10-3,CAISEGQGARTEAFF
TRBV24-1,CATSDPSRLAGETQYF
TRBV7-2,CASSLVTGTYQETQYF
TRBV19,CASRTELAGVYEQYF
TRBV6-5,CASREGSYEQYF
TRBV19,CASSGIRTSGQETQYF
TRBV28,CASKGGGVVVTQYF
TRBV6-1,CASSEYSGLFTDTQYF
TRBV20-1,CSASLAGSETQYF
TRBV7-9,CASSPGLDQETQYF
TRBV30,CACPGRRGPDSPLHF
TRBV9,CASSGQGSLYNEQFF
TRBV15,CATSRDLVVNTGELFF
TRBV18,CASSLATGPNYGYTF
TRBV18,CASSPSDRPSYEQYF
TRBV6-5,CASSFLGGFEAFF
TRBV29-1,CSVEGGPGVGETQYF
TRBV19,CASGRQKEETQYF
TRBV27,CASSLWFGGRGRKEQFF
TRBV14,CASSQFRNTEAFF
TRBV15,CATSRDLTGKSTNIQYF
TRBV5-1,CASSWGTTGANVLTF
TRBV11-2,CASSPGTSGEDLTQYF
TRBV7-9,CASSEFGTVNTEAFF
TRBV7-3,CASSLAGNTEAFF
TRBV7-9,CASSLSAGGGYTF
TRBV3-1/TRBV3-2,CASSQDILRDSQGYTF
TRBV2,CASSARRGYRVQETQYF
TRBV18,CASSPASVSTDTQYF
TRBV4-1,CASSQTGANTEAFF
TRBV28,CASLWGTGSKLFF
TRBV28,CASSLLGQGPMKDTQYF
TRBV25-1,CASSEYYNSFYTGELFF
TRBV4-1,CASSHRDISYEQYF
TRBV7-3,CASSTQTSLNEQFF
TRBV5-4,CASSSQLQGVDGYTF
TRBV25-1,CASREGSNYGYTF
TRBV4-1,CASSQDRGGNTIYF
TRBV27,CASNPTRETYEQYF
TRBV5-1,CASKADHGTDTQYF
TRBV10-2,CASAFGRDVVGTEAFF
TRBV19,CATLGIAGGSSYNEQFF
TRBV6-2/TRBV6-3,CASSYPLAGVYNEQFF